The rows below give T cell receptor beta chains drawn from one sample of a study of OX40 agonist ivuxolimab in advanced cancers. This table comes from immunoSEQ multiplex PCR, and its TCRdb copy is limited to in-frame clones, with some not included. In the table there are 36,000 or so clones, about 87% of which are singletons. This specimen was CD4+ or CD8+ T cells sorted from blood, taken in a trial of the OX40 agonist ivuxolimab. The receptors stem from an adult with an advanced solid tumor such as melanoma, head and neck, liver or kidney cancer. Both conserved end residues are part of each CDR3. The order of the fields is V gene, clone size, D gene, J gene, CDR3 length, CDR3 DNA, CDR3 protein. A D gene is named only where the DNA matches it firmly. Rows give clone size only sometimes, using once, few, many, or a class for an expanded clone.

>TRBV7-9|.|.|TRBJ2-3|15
TGTGCCAGCAGCCACCCTAGCGCGAGGGCAGATACGCAGTATTTT
CASSHPSARADTQYF
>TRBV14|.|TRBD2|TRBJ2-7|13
TGTGCCAGCAGCCCGGGACTAGGGCGTGAGCAGTACTTC
CASSPGLGREQYF
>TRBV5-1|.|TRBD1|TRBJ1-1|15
TGCGCCAGCAGCTTGAGGGCAGGGGGAGACACTGAAGCTTTCTTT
CASSLRAGGDTEAFF
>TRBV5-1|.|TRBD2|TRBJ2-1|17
TGCGCCAGCAGCTATCTGAGACTAGCGCCAACCGGGTATGAGCAGTTCTTC
CASSYLRLAPTGYEQFF
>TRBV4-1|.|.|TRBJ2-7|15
TGCGCCAGCAGCCACCCCGGGAGAGCGGACTACGAGCAGTACTTC
CASSHPGRADYEQYF
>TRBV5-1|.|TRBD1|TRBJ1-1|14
TGCGCCAGCAGCGGACCGGGACAGGGGACTGAAGCTTTCTTT
CASSGPGQGTEAFF
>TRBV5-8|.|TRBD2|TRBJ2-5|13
TGTGCCAGCAACCTAGCGGGAGGGAAGACCCAGTACTTC
CASNLAGGKTQYF
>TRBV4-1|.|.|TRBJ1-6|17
TGCGCCAGCAGCCACCTCAAAAGGCCCCGCGATAATTCACCCCTCCACTTT
CASSHLKRPRDNSPLHF
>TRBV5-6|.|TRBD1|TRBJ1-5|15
TGTGCCAGCAGCTTAGGGGACAGGGGTAATCAGCCCCAGCATTTT
CASSLGDRGNQPQHF
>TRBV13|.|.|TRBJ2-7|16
TGTGCCAGCAGTTCCCGACGGTTGGCAGAAAGTTACGAGCAGTACTTC
CASSSRRLAESYEQYF
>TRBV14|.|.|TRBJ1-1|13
TGTGCCAGCGGAATCGACAGGAACACTGAAGCTTTCTTT
CASGIDRNTEAFF
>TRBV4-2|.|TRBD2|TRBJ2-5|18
TGTGCCAGCAGCCCAGGCGGCTTAGCGGGAGTGGGACAAGAGACCCAGTACTTC
CASSPGGLAGVGQETQYF
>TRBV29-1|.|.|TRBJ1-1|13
TGCAGCGTTGAATACCGGCGGAACACTGAAGCTTTCTTT
CSVEYRRNTEAFF
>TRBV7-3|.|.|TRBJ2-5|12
TGTGCCAGCAGCTTCCCGGGGGAGACCCAGTACTTC
CASSFPGETQYF
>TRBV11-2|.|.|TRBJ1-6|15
TGTGCCAGCAGCTTAACGAAGACGGCCAATTCACCCCTCCACTTT
CASSLTKTANSPLHF
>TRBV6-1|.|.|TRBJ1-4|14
TGTGCCAGCAGCCCCGATTTACGATATGAAAAACTGTTTTTT
CASSPDLRYEKLFF
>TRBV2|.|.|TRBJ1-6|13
TGTGCCAGTGGACGGTACTATAATTCACCCCTCCACTTT
CASGRYYNSPLHF
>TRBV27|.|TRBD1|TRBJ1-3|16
TGTGCCAGCAGGGGCACCGGGACAGGGGGGTCAAACACCATATATTTT
CASRGTGTGGSNTIYF
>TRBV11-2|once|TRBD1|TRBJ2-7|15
TGTGCCAGCAGCACCTCGGACAGGGGCTCCTACGAGCAGTACTTC
CASSTSDRGSYEQYF
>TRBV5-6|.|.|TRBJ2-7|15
TGTGCCAGCAGCTTTAGGGGGAGTAGGGTCTACGAGCAGTACTTC
CASSFRGSRVYEQYF
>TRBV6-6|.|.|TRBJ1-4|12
TGTGCCAGCAGCGAGGCAGATGAAAAACTGTTTTTT
CASSEADEKLFF
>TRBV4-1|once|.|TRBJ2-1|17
TGCGCCAGCGGAAAGGGGCTAGCAAAGACCAATTACAATGAGCAGTTCTTC
CASGKGLAKTNYNEQFF
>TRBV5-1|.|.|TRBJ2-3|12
TGCGCCAGCGCACGATTGGCAGATACGCAGTATTTT
CASARLADTQYF
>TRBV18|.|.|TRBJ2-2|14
TGTGCCAGCTCACCACCAGGGAAGGTCGGGGAGCTGTTTTTT
CASSPPGKVGELFF
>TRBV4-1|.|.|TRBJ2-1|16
TGCGCCAGCAGCCCTATTGGCCGACGGCGGCACAATGAGCAGTTCTTC
CASSPIGRRRHNEQFF
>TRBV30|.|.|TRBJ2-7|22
TGTGCCTGGAGTGACACTAGGGGGAGAAAGGGGTCGCCCAGCGGGCGCACCTACGAGCAGTACTTC
CAWSDTRGRKGSPSGRTYEQYF
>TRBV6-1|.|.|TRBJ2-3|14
TGTGCCAGCACGCGGCAGGGATACACAGATACGCAGTATTTT
CASTRQGYTDTQYF
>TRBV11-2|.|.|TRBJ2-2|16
TGTGCCAGCAGCTTAGGGTTTATCAGGGAACTCGGGGAGCTGTTTTTT
CASSLGFIRELGELFF
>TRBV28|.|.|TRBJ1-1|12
TGTGCCAGCACCATCTTAGGCACTGAAGCTTTCTTT
CASTILGTEAFF
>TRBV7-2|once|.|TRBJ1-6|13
TGTGCCAGCAGCCCCGGTCTCCCGAGACCCCTCCACTTT
CASSPGLPRPLHF
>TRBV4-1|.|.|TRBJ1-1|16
TGCGCCAGCAGCCAAGGCCTGGGACATACGAACACTGAAGCTTTCTTT
CASSQGLGHTNTEAFF
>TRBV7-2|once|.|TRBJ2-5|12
TGTGCCAGCAGCCCGTCGTGGGAGACCCAGTACTTC
CASSPSWETQYF
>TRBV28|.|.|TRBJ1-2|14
TGTGCCAGCAGTCCTGGGACGGTTCACTATGGCTACACCTTC
CASSPGTVHYGYTF
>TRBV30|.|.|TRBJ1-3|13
TGTGCCTGGAGTGGAATCTCTGGAAACACCATATATTTT
CAWSGISGNTIYF
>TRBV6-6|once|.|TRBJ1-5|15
TGTGCCAGCAGAATCCGGGGGGGCAGGGATCAGCCCCAGCATTTT
CASRIRGGRDQPQHF
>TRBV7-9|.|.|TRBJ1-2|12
TGTGCCAGCAGCCAACAGATCTATGGCTACACCTTC
CASSQQIYGYTF